These 10 T cell receptor beta chains were sequenced from one sample in a study of blood T cell repertoires in COVID-19. Measured with immunoSEQ multiplex PCR; TCRdb has only the in-frame clones, and not every one. The sample yields 250,000 to 300,000 clones, approximately 88% seen once. The sample comprised peripheral blood. These receptors all stem from a woman in her seventies with COVID-19, enrolled during active disease.

The V gene is TRBV28, the J gene TRBJ1-2; D gene ambiguous. The V end lost 6 bases, the J end lost 11 bases, and 22 bases lay between the germline ends. Germline CDR1 MDHEN, CDR2 SYDVKM. The CDR3 has 14 amino acids. The CDR3 sequence is CASSEIRRGVRYTF. Written as DNA, the CDR3 is TGTGCCAGCAGCGAGATCAGGCGCGGGGTTAGATACACCTTC.

The CDR3 DNA sequence: TGTGCCAGCAGTTTGGGAGGGGCGGCAGATACGCAGTATTTT. Translating it yields CASSLGGAADTQYF. The genes are TRBV27 and TRBJ2-3; 7 nucleotides line up with TRBD2. V shed 3 bases and J 4 bases; nucleotides not matched to a gene: 4. CDR3 length: 14 amino acids. Germline V gene data show CDR1 as MNHEY and CDR2 as SMNVEV (reference sequence).

The chain couples TRBV6-5 to TRBJ1-6; D uncertain. Trimming stripped 10 bases from V and 8 bases from J, with 18 bases between. CDR1 and CDR2 (germline): MNHEY, SVGAGI. This CDR3 is 14 amino acids long. The CDR3 DNA sequence: TGTGCCACCGGGGTCGATCCAGTTCATTCACCCCTCCACTTT. It encodes CATGVDPVHSPLHF.

The gene calls are TRBV4-1 and TRBJ2-5; 9 bases fit TRBD2. The CDR3 covers 16 residues. CDR1 MGHRA and CDR2 YSYEKL come from the germline V gene. With V trimmed by 4 bases and J by 5 bases, 11 bases remained unmatched. CDR3 in DNA: TGCGCCAGCAGCCCAATAGGAGCGGGAGGTTTTGAGACCCAGTACTTC. Protein product: CASSPIGAGGFETQYF.

The gene calls are TRBV28 and TRBJ2-3, with D possibly TRBD2 on 6 matching bases. The CDR3 totals 13 residues. Trimming pared 7 bases from V and 4 bases from J, leaving 12 bases between. Germline-derived CDR1 and CDR2 are MDHEN and SYDVKM. As DNA, the CDR3 is TGTGCCAGCATCCCGGGCGGGGCAGATACGCAGTATTTT. This gives the protein CASIPGGADTQYF.

This clone appeared a few times. V is TRBV9 and J is TRBJ2-1; D may be TRBD2 (5 bases). Germline V lookup: CDR1 SGDLS, CDR2 YYNGEE. V lost 2 bases and J lost 3, with 15 bases in between. CDR3 length: 16 amino acids. The CDR3 nucleotides are TGTGCCAGCAGCGTGGAGGCCCGATATAACTACAATGAGCAGTTCTTC. Translating gives CASSVEARYNYNEQFF.

The gene calls are TRBV23-1 and TRBJ1-2, with 7 bases that match TRBD1. TRBV23-1 is labeled an ORF, and its function is uncertain. Trimming removed 0 bases from V and 5 bases from J; junction bases left unmatched: 3. There are 14 residues in the CDR3. CDR3 nucleotides: TGCGCCAGCAGTCAATCAGGGACAGAGTATGGCTACACCTTC. The encoded protein is CASSQSGTEYGYTF.

The chain carries TRBV6-5 and TRBJ1-3; D call uncertain. CDR1 and CDR2 (germline): MNHEY, SVGAGI. Between the trimmed V and J ends, which lost 4 bases and 0 bases, there was a span of 10 bases. The CDR3 contains 15 residues. The CDR3 region is CASSSILSSGNTIYF. CDR3 DNA: TGTGCCAGCAGTTCGATACTATCCTCTGGAAACACCATATATTTT.

The V gene is TRBV11-3, the J gene TRBJ1-2; TRBD1 agrees at 9 bases. CDR3 length: 16 amino acids. V was clipped by 5 bases and J by 3 bases; unmatched bases: 10. Germline V lookup: CDR1 SGHNT, CDR2 YENEEA. CDR3 DNA: TGTGCCAGCAGCCCACCTCCCGGGACAGGGCACTATGGCTACACCTTC. Encoded protein: CASSPPPGTGHYGYTF.

The genes are TRBV5-5 and TRBJ2-1, with D possibly matching TRBD2 (6 bases). The CDR3 spans 15 residues. Germline CDR1 SGHKS, CDR2 YYEKEE (reference sequence). V gave up 0 bases and J gave up 7 bases, with 14 bases separating them. The CDR3 sequence is CASSLAPGVENEQFF. CDR3 coding DNA: TGTGCCAGCAGCTTGGCCCCGGGAGTGGAGAATGAGCAGTTCTTC. The full variable domain, its missing parts supplied by reference TRBV5-5 and TRBJ2-1, is DAGVTQSPTHLIKTRGQQVTLRCSPISGHKSVSWYQQVLGQGPQFIFQYYEKEERGRGNFPDRFSARQFPNYSSELNVNALLLGDSALYLCASSLAPGVENEQFFGPGTRLTVL.